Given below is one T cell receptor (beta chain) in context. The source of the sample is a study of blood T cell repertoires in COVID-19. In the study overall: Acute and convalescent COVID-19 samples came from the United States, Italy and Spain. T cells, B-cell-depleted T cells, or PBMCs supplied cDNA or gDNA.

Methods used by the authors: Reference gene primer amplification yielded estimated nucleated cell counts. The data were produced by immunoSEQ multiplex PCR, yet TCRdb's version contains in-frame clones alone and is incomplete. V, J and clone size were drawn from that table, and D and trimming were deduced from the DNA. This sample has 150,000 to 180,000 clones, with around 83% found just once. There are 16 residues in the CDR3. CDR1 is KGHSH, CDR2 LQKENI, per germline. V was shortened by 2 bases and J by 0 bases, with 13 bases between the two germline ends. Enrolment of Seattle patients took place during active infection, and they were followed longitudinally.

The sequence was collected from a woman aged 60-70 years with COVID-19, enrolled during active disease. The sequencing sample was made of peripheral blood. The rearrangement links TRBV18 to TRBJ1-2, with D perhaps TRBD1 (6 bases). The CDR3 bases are TGTGCCAGCTCACCATCCTGGACAGCAGCTAACTATGGCTACACCTTC. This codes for CASSPSWTAANYGYTF.